The text below deals with one T cell receptor beta chain. What it recognizes is unknown. It was cDNA, reverse transcribed from extracted RNA, that served as the sequencing template. Profiled with immunoSEQ multiplex PCR; TCRdb holds only in-frame clones, not every one. The table has roughly 150,000 clones, around 87% seen once; the top ten hold less than 15%. This sample is part of a study of CD8+ T cells in alopecia areata. At the level of the study: The study gave treated patients oral tofacitinib at 5 to 10 mg twice daily.

Peripheral blood and lesional scalp punch biopsies were taken from alopecia areata patients. PBMCs served as the source from which CD4+ and CD8+ T cells were sorted. General observations from the study: Normal scalp had lower clonality than lesional scalp, with alopecia totalis/universalis lesions showing this most strongly.

Specimen: CD8+ T cells sorted from blood, collected at week 0. The clonotype comes from a human donor with alopecia areata.

The CDR3 DNA follows: TGTGCCAGCAGTTTATCAGGCCAAGGTGGTCTAGCGGCTGTCTACGAGCAGTACTTC. Protein product: CASSLSGQGGLAAVYEQYF. V is TRBV27 and J is TRBJ2-7, with 7 bases that match TRBD2. This CDR3 region has 19 residues. J was trimmed by 3 bases and V by 0 bases; bases with no gene match: 17. From germline, CDR1 is MNHEY and CDR2 SMNVEV (reference sequence).